The rows below give T cell receptor beta chains drawn from one sample of a study of CD8 T cells in Susac syndrome. TCRdb itself ran the immunoSEQ multiplex PCR reads through MiXCR, one entry per CDR3 protein. Counted here are approximately 170,000 distinct CDR3 sequences, under 95% occurring once; the ten biggest clones make up around 0.087%. Sequenced: CD4+ T cells from PBMCs. Receptors originate from a human donor in good health. The CDR3 runs from the conserved cysteine through the conserved F or W. D genes are given only for firm matches. Some rows have no size entry. The others give once, few or many, or a class for an expanded clone.

>TRBJ1-2|-|TRBV5-1|-
CASSPSEGNYGYTF
TGCGCCAGCAGCCCCTCCGAGGGGAACTATGGCTACACCTTC
>TRBJ1-1|-|TRBV5-1|-
CASSPTIVNTEAFF
TGCGCCAGCAGCCCCACAATAGTGAACACTGAAGCTTTCTTT
>TRBJ1-1|-|TRBV5-4|-
CASSPGLLNTEAFF
TGTGCCAGCAGCCCGGGACTATTGAACACTGAAGCTTTCTTT
>TRBJ2-5|-|TRBV7-6|TRBD2
CASSLMSSGNQETQYF
TGTGCCAGCAGCCTAATGTCTAGCGGAAACCAAGAGACCCAGTACTTC
>TRBJ2-7|-|TRBV15|TRBD2
CATSREWTSGLYEQYF
TGTGCCACCAGCAGAGAATGGACTAGCGGGCTCTACGAGCAGTACTTC
>TRBJ1-2|-|TRBV12-3/TRBV12-4|-
CASSLLGNYGYTF
TGTGCCAGCAGTTTGCTGGGGAACTATGGCTACACCTTC
>TRBJ1-5|-|TRBV12-3/TRBV12-4|-
CASSLGRGRSNQPQHF
TGTGCCAGCAGTTTAGGAAGAGGGAGAAGCAATCAGCCCCAGCATTTT
>TRBJ2-7|-|TRBV29-1|-
CSVRTEASYEQYF
TGCAGCGTTCGGACGGAGGCCTCCTACGAGCAGTACTTC
>TRBJ2-7|-|TRBV2|TRBD2
CASGGVGGSYEQYF
TGTGCCAGCGGGGGTGTCGGGGGGTCCTACGAGCAGTACTTC
>TRBJ1-2|-|TRBV7-9|-
CASSSPEWQLNYGYTF
TGTGCCAGCAGCTCACCCGAGTGGCAGCTTAACTATGGCTACACCTTC
>TRBJ1-2|-|TRBV12-3/TRBV12-4|-
CASRPWGRLNENYGYTF
TGTGCCAGCAGACCCTGGGGCAGGCTGAACGAAAACTATGGCTACACCTTC
>TRBJ2-4|-|TRBV3-1|-
CASSIGGPGDNIQYF
TGTGCCAGCAGCATTGGGGGGCCGGGGGATAACATTCAGTACTTC
>TRBJ1-2|-|TRBV3-1|-
CASRFGQYGYTF
TGTGCCAGCAGATTCGGACAGTATGGCTACACCTTC
>TRBJ2-2|-|TRBV18|-
CASSPSSAGHTGELFF
TGTGCCAGCTCACCATCATCGGCAGGGCACACCGGGGAGCTGTTTTTT
>TRBJ2-7|-|TRBV15|TRBD1
CATSRDLGQGNEQYF
TGTGCCACCAGCAGAGATTTGGGACAGGGTAACGAGCAGTACTTC
>TRBJ2-1|-|TRBV6-1|TRBD1
CASSEPGGAANEQFF
TGTGCCAGCAGTGAACCAGGGGGCGCGGCGAATGAGCAGTTCTTC
>TRBJ1-5|-|TRBV29-1|-
CSVGQARNQPQHF
TGCAGCGTTGGACAGGCTCGCAATCAGCCCCAGCATTTT
>TRBJ2-5|-|TRBV3-1|-
CASSQVPKETQYF
TGTGCCAGCAGCCAAGTTCCGAAAGAGACCCAGTACTTC
>TRBJ2-1|-|TRBV20-1|TRBD1
CSATAGTGDSYNEQFF
TGCAGTGCTACCGCTGGGACAGGGGACTCCTACAATGAGCAGTTCTTC
>TRBJ1-3|once|TRBV3-1|TRBD1
CASSHPGGSSGNTIYF
TGTGCCAGCAGCCACCCAGGGGGTTCCTCTGGAAACACCATATATTTT
>TRBJ2-7|-|TRBV5-6|-
CASSLGRTRKQYF
TGTGCCAGCAGCTTGGGAAGGACAAGAAAGCAGTACTTC
>TRBJ2-2|-|TRBV5-1|-
CASSGVTRGGELFF
TGCGCCAGCAGCGGAGTAACCCGGGGCGGGGAGCTGTTTTTT
>TRBJ2-3|once|TRBV24-1|TRBD2
CATRGSGGGDTQYF
TGTGCCACCAGAGGTTCGGGAGGTGGTGATACGCAGTATTTT
>TRBJ2-7|-|TRBV23-1|-
CASSHPSGEQYF
TGCGCCAGCAGCCACCCGTCGGGCGAGCAGTACTTC
>TRBJ2-5|-|TRBV5-1|-
CASSLVPNQETQYF
TGCGCCAGCAGCTTGGTCCCAAACCAAGAGACCCAGTACTTC
>TRBJ2-6|-|TRBV5-6|-
CASSLDLTGGFGAGANVLTF
TGTGCCAGCAGCTTGGATCTCACGGGCGGGTTTGGGGCTGGGGCCAACGTCCTGACTTTC
>TRBJ2-2|-|TRBV19|TRBD2
CASSFIGRGSNTGELFF
TGTGCCAGTAGTTTCATAGGGCGGGGGTCGAACACCGGGGAGCTGTTTTTT
>TRBJ2-5|-|TRBV29-1|-
CSVTGIVQETQYF
TGCAGCGTTACAGGGATCGTCCAAGAGACCCAGTACTTC
>TRBJ2-3|-|TRBV11-3|TRBD2
CASSLDGLAGDTQYF
TGTGCCAGCAGCTTAGATGGCCTAGCGGGGGATACGCAGTATTTT
>TRBJ2-1|-|TRBV7-6|-
CASSFGRPPYNEQFF
TGTGCCAGCAGCTTTGGGAGGCCGCCTTACAATGAGCAGTTCTTC
>TRBJ1-2|-|TRBV20-1|TRBD1
CSARETGNYGYTF
TGCAGTGCTAGAGAGACAGGGAACTATGGCTACACCTTC
>TRBJ2-7|-|TRBV28|-
CAISLGTAIYEQYF
TGTGCCATCTCACTCGGGACGGCTATCTACGAGCAGTACTTC
>TRBJ2-1|-|TRBV20-1|-
CSARDTGIGYNEQFF
TGCAGTGCTAGAGATACCGGGATCGGCTACAATGAGCAGTTCTTC
>TRBJ2-3|-|TRBV29-1|TRBD1
CSGDSGGTDTQYF
TGCAGCGGGGACAGTGGAGGCACAGATACGCAGTATTTT
>TRBJ2-1|-|TRBV10-3|TRBD1
CAISRDRGRVANEQFF
TGTGCCATCAGCCGGGACAGGGGGCGCGTGGCCAATGAGCAGTTCTTC
>TRBJ2-6|-|TRBV29-1|-
CSVVQDNSGANVLTF
TGCAGCGTTGTACAGGATAACTCTGGGGCCAACGTCCTGACTTTC
>TRBJ2-1|-|TRBV20-1|-
CSAISLPYNEQFF
TGCAGTGCTATCTCTCTCCCCTACAATGAGCAGTTCTTC
>TRBJ1-1|-|TRBV18|TRBD1
CASLGQGATEAFF
TGTGCCAGCCTGGGACAGGGGGCCACTGAAGCTTTCTTT
>TRBJ2-5|-|TRBV5-1|-
CASSQWTEPQETQYF
TGCGCCAGCAGCCAGTGGACCGAACCACAAGAGACCCAGTACTTC
>TRBJ1-4|-|TRBV12-3/TRBV12-4|-
CASTGMEREKLFF
TGTGCCAGCACTGGGATGGAGCGTGAAAAACTGTTTTTT
>TRBJ2-3|once|TRBV2|-
CASNQADTQYF
TGTGCCAGCAATCAGGCAGATACGCAGTATTTT
>TRBJ1-2|-|TRBV20-1|TRBD1
CSAGPTGGGGYTF
TGCAGTGCTGGTCCAACAGGGGGAGGAGGCTACACCTTC
>TRBJ2-1|-|TRBV7-8|-
CASSFPWASYNEQFF
TGTGCCAGCAGCTTTCCTTGGGCCTCCTACAATGAGCAGTTCTTC
>TRBJ1-2|-|TRBV20-1|TRBD1
CSALDRVNYGYTF
TGCAGTGCTCTAGACAGGGTTAACTATGGCTACACCTTC
>TRBJ2-3|few|TRBV6-2/TRBV6-3|-
CASSYAGTDTQYF
TGTGCCAGCAGTTATGCGGGTACAGATACGCAGTATTTT
>TRBJ2-3|-|TRBV5-1|-
CASSPAEGSTDTQYF
TGCGCCAGCAGCCCGGCGGAGGGAAGCACAGATACGCAGTATTTT
>TRBJ2-1|-|TRBV5-1|-
CASSLGLQGGGRRSLGNEQFF
TGCGCCAGCAGCTTAGGCCTACAGGGGGGGGGCCGGAGAAGTTTGGGCAATGAGCAGTTCTTC
>TRBJ2-7|-|TRBV28|-
CASSSVLYEQYF
TGTGCCAGCAGCTCCGTCTTATACGAGCAGTACTTC
>TRBJ2-3|-|TRBV6-5|-
CASSYSSGRTDTQYF
TGTGCCAGCAGTTACTCGAGCGGGCGCACAGATACGCAGTATTTT
>TRBJ2-3|-|TRBV2|-
CASIGIYTDTQYF
TGTGCCAGCATTGGGATTTACACAGATACGCAGTATTTT
>TRBJ2-1|-|TRBV7-2|-
CASSPVSAYNEQFF
TGTGCCAGCAGCCCCGTGTCGGCCTACAATGAGCAGTTCTTC
>TRBJ1-1|-|TRBV23-1|TRBD1
CASSHFQLDRENTEAFF
TGCGCCAGCAGTCATTTTCAACTTGACAGGGAGAACACTGAAGCTTTCTTT
>TRBJ2-7|-|TRBV20-1|TRBD2
CSAPRGIAGEQYF
TGCAGTGCTCCCCGGGGAATAGCGGGAGAGCAGTACTTC
>TRBJ2-7|-|TRBV7-2|-
CASSLYTGEQYF
TGTGCCAGCAGCTTATATACGGGAGAGCAGTACTTC
>TRBJ1-1|-|TRBV5-1|-
CASSSGYYTNTEAFF
TGCGCCAGCAGCTCCGGTTATTACACGAACACTGAAGCTTTCTTT
>TRBJ1-3|-|TRBV5-4|-
CASSSGRVSGNTIYF
TGTGCCAGCAGCTCCGGGAGAGTCTCTGGAAACACCATATATTTT
>TRBJ2-3|-|TRBV7-2|-
CASSPGGSTDTQYF
TGTGCCAGCAGCCCCGGGGGTTCCACAGATACGCAGTATTTT
>TRBJ1-2|-|TRBV10-3|-
CAISESRENYGYTF
TGTGCCATCAGTGAGTCCCGAGAGAACTATGGCTACACCTTC
>TRBJ1-1|-|TRBV18|TRBD1
CASSPSTGTAWAFF
TGTGCCAGCTCACCATCGACAGGGACGGCTTGGGCTTTCTTT
>TRBJ2-1|-|TRBV27|-
CASSLFARGYNEQFF
TGTGCCAGCAGTTTATTCGCCCGAGGATACAATGAGCAGTTCTTC